The rows below give T cell receptor beta chains drawn from one sample of a study of shared clonotypes between healthy human individuals. Assay: immunoSEQ multiplex PCR; the TCRdb copy retains only in-frame clones and omits some. The table has around 510,000 clones, roughly 95% seen once; the top ten hold under 0.065%. Source material: naive CD4+ T cells sorted from blood. The receptors shown here come from a woman aged 25 to 39 in good health. Both conserved end residues are part of each CDR3. The D gene is left open where the match is weak. Clone size is stated in some rows and not others, as once, few, many or a class when expanded.

length	V	size	D	J	CDR3	DNA
13	TRBV2	NA	NA	TRBJ1-2	CASSNQGISGYTF	TGTGCCAGCAGCAACCAGGGTATTAGTGGCTACACCTTC
11	TRBV19	NA	NA	TRBJ1-2	CASILSYGYTF	TGTGCCAGTATATTATCTTATGGCTACACCTTC
12	TRBV28	NA	NA	TRBJ1-5	CASGQTDQPQHF	TGTGCCAGCGGGCAGACCGATCAGCCCCAGCATTTT
19	TRBV7-8	NA	TRBD1	TRBJ1-5	CASSFGQGGGPYSNQPQHF	TGTGCCAGCAGCTTCGGACAGGGAGGAGGACCCTATAGCAATCAGCCCCAGCATTTT
14	TRBV21-1	once	NA	TRBJ2-7	CASSKVGLPYEQYF	TGTGCCAGCAGCAAAGTCGGGTTGCCCTACGAGCAGTACTTC
15	TRBV11-2	NA	NA	TRBJ2-7	CASSLGGTFTYEQYF	TGTGCCAGCAGCTTAGGAGGGACATTTACCTACGAGCAGTACTTC
13	TRBV28	NA	NA	TRBJ1-1	CASIKGMGTEAFF	TGTGCCAGCATTAAGGGGATGGGCACTGAAGCTTTCTTT
15	TRBV5-1	NA	TRBD1	TRBJ1-1	CASSIMGQGNTEAFF	TGCGCCAGCAGCATCATGGGACAGGGGAACACTGAAGCTTTCTTT
15	TRBV28	NA	TRBD1	TRBJ1-5	CASSIPTGGSQPQHF	TGTGCCAGCAGTATACCGACAGGGGGCAGCCAGCCCCAGCATTTT
13	TRBV12-5	NA	NA	TRBJ2-1	CASGFAGYNEQFF	TGTGCTAGTGGTTTTGCCGGATACAATGAGCAGTTCTTC
16	TRBV18	NA	NA	TRBJ2-2	CASSPPGGRNTGELFF	TGTGCCAGCTCACCACCCGGAGGCCGGAACACCGGGGAGCTGTTTTTT
16	TRBV4-1	NA	TRBD1	TRBJ1-6	CASSQPDRALNSPLHF	TGCGCCAGCAGCCAACCGGACAGGGCACTTAATTCACCCCTCCACTTT
15	TRBV19	NA	TRBD1	TRBJ1-2	CASTRGGALDYGYTF	TGTGCCAGTACCAGGGGGGGGGCCCTGGACTATGGCTACACCTTC
15	TRBV28	NA	NA	TRBJ2-4	CASSPVGVTKNIQYF	TGTGCCAGCAGTCCGGTCGGCGTAACCAAAAACATTCAGTACTTC
16	TRBV9	NA	TRBD2	TRBJ2-1	CASSVGGTSGGTEQFF	TGTGCCAGCAGCGTAGGTGGGACTAGCGGAGGGACTGAGCAGTTCTTC
15	TRBV12-5	NA	TRBD1	TRBJ1-1	CASGLGQGSKTEAFF	TGTGCTAGTGGGTTAGGACAGGGCTCCAAGACTGAAGCTTTCTTT
15	TRBV5-6	NA	NA	TRBJ2-1	CASSRIAYSYNEQFF	TGTGCCAGCAGCCGAATAGCGTACTCCTACAATGAGCAGTTCTTC
18	TRBV2	NA	TRBD2	TRBJ2-2	CASSPTGTSGRATGELFF	TGTGCCAGCAGCCCCACGGGGACTAGCGGGAGGGCCACCGGGGAGCTGTTTTTT
13	TRBV4-1	NA	NA	TRBJ2-1	CASSSQDYNEQFF	TGCGCCAGCAGCTCTCAGGATTACAATGAGCAGTTCTTC
14	TRBV5-1	NA	NA	TRBJ2-5	CASSQDPRTETQYF	TGCGCCAGCAGCCAAGACCCCCGGACGGAGACCCAGTACTTC
12	TRBV19	NA	NA	TRBJ2-7	CASSDGFYEQYF	TGTGCCAGTAGTGACGGGTTCTACGAGCAGTACTTC
14	TRBV29-1	NA	NA	TRBJ2-1	CSVPRGGRYNEQFF	TGCAGCGTTCCCAGGGGGGGAAGGTACAATGAGCAGTTCTTC
15	TRBV4-2	once	NA	TRBJ2-4	CASSQDEIAKNIQYF	TGTGCCAGCAGCCAAGATGAGATAGCCAAAAACATTCAGTACTTC
15	TRBV27	NA	TRBD1	TRBJ1-4	CASSPYRGANEKLFF	TGTGCCAGCAGTCCCTACAGGGGCGCTAATGAAAAACTGTTTTTT
16	TRBV18	NA	TRBD1	TRBJ1-2	CASSPPGGQGSYGYTF	TGTGCCAGCTCACCACCTGGAGGACAGGGGTCCTATGGCTACACCTTC
16	TRBV5-1	NA	TRBD2	TRBJ2-7	CASSQYAGTKAYEQYF	TGCGCCAGCAGCCAATACGCCGGGACTAAAGCCTACGAGCAGTACTTC
14	TRBV29-1	NA	NA	TRBJ2-3	CSVEPGQSTDTQYF	TGCAGCGTTGAACCGGGACAAAGCACAGATACGCAGTATTTT
13	TRBV5-6	NA	NA	TRBJ1-1	CASTISGGTEAFF	TGTGCCAGCACTATTTCCGGGGGCACTGAAGCTTTCTTT
13	TRBV11-2	NA	NA	TRBJ1-2	CASSPLAGIGYTF	TGTGCCAGCAGCCCCCTGGCCGGGATCGGCTACACCTTC
13	TRBV5-1	once	TRBD1	TRBJ2-7	CASSRDRGYEQYF	TGCGCCAGCAGTCGGGACAGGGGCTACGAGCAGTACTTC
15	TRBV19	NA	TRBD1	TRBJ1-1	CASSMGQTRGTEAFF	TGTGCCAGTAGTATGGGACAGACCCGAGGGACTGAAGCTTTCTTT
14	TRBV18	NA	NA	TRBJ2-7	CASSPPFPGDEQYF	TGTGCCAGCTCACCCCCCTTTCCGGGGGACGAGCAGTACTTC
13	TRBV19	NA	NA	TRBJ1-2	CASSIVTGGGYTF	TGTGCCAGTAGTATAGTGACAGGCGGGGGCTACACCTTC
16	TRBV19	NA	TRBD1	TRBJ2-3	CASRLSDRDWPDTQYF	TGTGCCAGTAGGTTATCGGACAGGGACTGGCCAGATACGCAGTATTTT
14	TRBV28	NA	TRBD2	TRBJ2-7	CASSLLAGTYEQYF	TGTGCCAGCAGTTTACTAGCGGGCACCTACGAGCAGTACTTC
14	TRBV5-1	NA	NA	TRBJ1-6	CASSLGGGNSPLHF	TGCGCCAGCAGCTTGGGTGGTGGTAATTCACCCCTCCACTTT
13	TRBV6-1	once	NA	TRBJ2-7	CASSHGGDYEQYF	TGTGCCAGCAGCCACGGGGGCGACTACGAGCAGTACTTC
12	TRBV18	once	NA	TRBJ1-1	CASSPTETEAFF	TGTGCCAGCTCACCAACGGAGACTGAAGCTTTCTTT
11	TRBV7-6	NA	NA	TRBJ2-7	CASSGAGEQYF	TGTGCCAGCAGCGGGGCAGGCGAGCAGTACTTC
15	TRBV19	NA	TRBD2	TRBJ2-1	CASRSLAGGVNEQFF	TGTGCCAGTAGGTCTCTAGCGGGAGGCGTCAATGAGCAGTTCTTC
13	TRBV6-1	once	TRBD1	TRBJ1-4	CAGRQGTNEKLFF	TGTGCCGGCCGACAGGGAACTAATGAAAAACTGTTTTTT
17	TRBV5-4	NA	NA	TRBJ1-3	CASTSFDATDSGNTIYF	TGTGCCAGCACCAGTTTCGACGCGACAGACTCTGGAAACACCATATATTTT
14	TRBV28	NA	NA	TRBJ2-7	CASSLPGQPYEQYF	TGTGCCAGCAGTTTGCCTGGACAGCCCTACGAGCAGTACTTC
16	TRBV25-1	NA	NA	TRBJ1-3	CASSEYLGSTGNTIYF	TGTGCCAGCAGTGAATACTTGGGCTCGACTGGAAACACCATATATTTT
14	TRBV11-2	NA	NA	TRBJ1-1	CASSSGAGSPEAFF	TGTGCCAGCAGCTCCGGGGCCGGCAGCCCTGAAGCTTTCTTT
16	TRBV5-1	NA	NA	TRBJ2-3	CASSLATGTLWDTQYF	TGCGCCAGCAGCTTGGCGACCGGGACTCTCTGGGATACGCAGTATTTT
13	TRBV7-2	NA	NA	TRBJ1-4	CASSLKIREKLFF	TGTGCCAGCAGCTTAAAAATTAGGGAAAAACTGTTTTTT
16	TRBV28	NA	NA	TRBJ1-1	CASNSAVGKGATEAFF	TGTGCCAGCAACTCCGCGGTGGGGAAAGGTGCCACTGAAGCTTTCTTT
14	TRBV28	NA	TRBD1	TRBJ1-4	CASSLYQGGGKLFF	TGTGCCAGCAGTTTATACCAGGGGGGAGGAAAACTGTTTTTT
16	TRBV2	NA	NA	TRBJ2-2	CASQARRHSIAGELFF	TGTGCCAGCCAGGCGCGTAGGCATAGTATCGCCGGGGAGCTGTTTTTT
16	TRBV5-1	NA	TRBD2	TRBJ2-3	CASSLGFLAGTDTQYF	TGCGCCAGCAGCTTGGGCTTCCTAGCGGGAACAGATACGCAGTATTTT
14	TRBV7-3	NA	NA	TRBJ1-1	CASSLQEGSTEAFF	TGTGCCAGCAGCCTCCAGGAGGGATCCACTGAAGCTTTCTTT
14	TRBV7-2	NA	NA	TRBJ2-7	CASSLSGSRYEQYF	TGTGCCAGCAGCTTAAGCGGAAGTAGATACGAGCAGTACTTC
10	TRBV20-1	NA	TRBD2	TRBJ2-7	CSASEGREYF	TGCAGTGCTAGTGAGGGGAGGGAGTACTTC